A single sample gave rise to the 3 T cell receptor beta chains below, sequenced in a study of cytomegalovirus exposure and HLA in healthy donors (dated by TCRdb to the late 2010s). Libraries were prepared through the immunoSEQ multiplex PCR assay. For the multiplex PCR, a mixture combining 60 forward primers for TCR Vbeta segments and 13 reverse primers for TCR Jbeta segments was used. TCRdb obtained this table from immuneACCESS and retained in-frame rearrangements with V and J assigned. These tables miss some clones; where compared with another copy, unresolved V genes account for less than half of the shortfall, and the remainder is unexplained. For this sample there are about 130,000 clones; 65% to 75% appear just once. The biggest ten clones account for more than 3.5% of the sample. The sample was PBMCs. These TCRs come from a man aged 40-49 years in good health and CMV-seropositive.

V is TRBV10-3 and J is TRBJ2-2; D is possibly TRBD2 (6 bases). V dropped 11 bases and J dropped 1 base, with 17 bases sitting between them. The CDR3 covers 15 residues. CDR1 ENHRY and CDR2 SYGVKD come from the germline V gene. For the CDR3, the DNA is TGTGCCGCCGGGCCCGGGACTCTGAACACCGGGGAGCTGTTTTTT. Translation gives CAAGPGTLNTGELFF.

V is TRBV7-2 and J is TRBJ1-1; D is perhaps TRBD1 (5 bases). The CDR3 length is 15 residues. Trimming removed 6 bases from V and 6 bases from J, with 20 bases in between. The V gene's germline CDR1 is SGHTA and CDR2 FQGNSA. Here the CDR3 DNA reads TGTGCCAGCAGACCGGGGCTGGGGGGTACGGCTGAAGCTTTCTTT. The encoded protein is CASRPGLGGTAEAFF. The full variable domain, rest sourced from reference TRBV7-2 and TRBJ1-1, is GAGVSQSPSNKVTEKGKDVELRCDPISGHTALYWYRQSLGQGLEFLIYFQGNSAPDKSGLPSDRFSAERTGGSVSTLTIQRTQQEDSAVYLCASRPGLGGTAEAFFGQGTRLTVV.

The chain couples TRBV11-2 to TRBJ2-3, with D maybe TRBD2 (7 bases). The V end lost 5 bases, the J end lost 2 bases, and 17 bases lay between the germline ends. The CDR3 runs 16 residues. Germline values: CDR1 SGHAT, CDR2 FQNNGV. CDR3 sequence: CASSPNRGGNTDTQYF. The DNA of the CDR3 is TGTGCCAGCAGCCCCAATAGGGGGGGAAACACAGATACGCAGTATTTT. The full variable domain, with the rest looked up from reference TRBV11-2 and TRBJ2-3, is EAGVAQSPRYKIIEKRQSVAFWCNPISGHATLYWYQQILGQGPKLLIQFQNNGVVDDSQLPKDRFSAERLKGVDSTLKIQPAKLEDSAVYLCASSPNRGGNTDTQYFGPGTRLTVL.